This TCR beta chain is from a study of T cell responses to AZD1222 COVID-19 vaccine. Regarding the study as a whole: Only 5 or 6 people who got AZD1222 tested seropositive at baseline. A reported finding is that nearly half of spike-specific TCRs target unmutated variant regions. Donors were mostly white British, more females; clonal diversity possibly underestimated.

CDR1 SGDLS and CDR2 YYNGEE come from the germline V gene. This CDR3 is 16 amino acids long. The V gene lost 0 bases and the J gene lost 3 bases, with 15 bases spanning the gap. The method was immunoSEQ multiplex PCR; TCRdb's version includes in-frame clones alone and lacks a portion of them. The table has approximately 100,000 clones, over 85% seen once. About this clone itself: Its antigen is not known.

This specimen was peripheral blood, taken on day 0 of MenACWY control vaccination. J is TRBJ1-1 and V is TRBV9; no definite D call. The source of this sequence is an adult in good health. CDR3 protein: CASSVDHKRVDTEAFF. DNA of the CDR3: TGTGCCAGCAGCGTAGATCACAAAAGGGTAGACACTGAAGCTTTCTTT.